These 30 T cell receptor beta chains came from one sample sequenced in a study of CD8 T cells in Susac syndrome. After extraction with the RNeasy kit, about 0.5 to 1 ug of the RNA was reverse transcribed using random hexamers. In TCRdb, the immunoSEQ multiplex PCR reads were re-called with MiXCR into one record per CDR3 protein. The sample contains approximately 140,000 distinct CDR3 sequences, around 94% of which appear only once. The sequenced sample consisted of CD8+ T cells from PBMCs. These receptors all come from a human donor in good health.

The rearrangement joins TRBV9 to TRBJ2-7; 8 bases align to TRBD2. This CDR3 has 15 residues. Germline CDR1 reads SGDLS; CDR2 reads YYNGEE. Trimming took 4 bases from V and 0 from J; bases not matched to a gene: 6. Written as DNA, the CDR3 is TGTGCCAGCAGCCCCACGGGACTAGTCTCCTACGAGCAGTACTTC. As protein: CASSPTGLVSYEQYF.

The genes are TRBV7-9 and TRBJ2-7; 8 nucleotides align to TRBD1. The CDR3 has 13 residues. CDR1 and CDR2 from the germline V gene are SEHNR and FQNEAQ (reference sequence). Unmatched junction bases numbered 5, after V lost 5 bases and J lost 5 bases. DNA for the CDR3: TGTGCCAGCAGCCTGGACAGGGACCACGAGCAGTACTTC. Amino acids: CASSLDRDHEQYF.

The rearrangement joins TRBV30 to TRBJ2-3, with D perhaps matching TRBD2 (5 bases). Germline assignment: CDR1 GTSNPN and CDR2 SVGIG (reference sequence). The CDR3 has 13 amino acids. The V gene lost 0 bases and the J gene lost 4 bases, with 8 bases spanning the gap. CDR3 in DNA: TGTGCCTGGAGTGTACTAGACCCAGATACGCAGTATTTT. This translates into CAWSVLDPDTQYF. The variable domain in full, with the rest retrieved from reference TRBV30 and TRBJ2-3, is SQTIHQWPATLVQPVGSPLSLECTVEGTSNPNLYWYRQAAGRGLQLLFYSVGIGQISSEVPQNLSASRPQDRQFILSSKKLLLSDSGFYLCAWSVLDPDTQYFGPGTRLTVL.

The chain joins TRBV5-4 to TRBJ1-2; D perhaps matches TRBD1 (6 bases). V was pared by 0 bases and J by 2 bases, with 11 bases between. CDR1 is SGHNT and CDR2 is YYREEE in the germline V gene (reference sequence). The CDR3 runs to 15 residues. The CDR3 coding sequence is TGTGCCAGCAGCTTGGGTCAGGGGTGGAACTATGGCTACACCTTC. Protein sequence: CASSLGQGWNYGYTF. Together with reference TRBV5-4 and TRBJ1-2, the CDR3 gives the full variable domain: ETGVTQSPTHLIKTRGQQVTLRCSSQSGHNTVSWYQQALGQGPQFIFQYYREEENGRGNFPPRFSGLQFPNYSSELNVNALELDDSALYLCASSLGQGWNYGYTFGSGTRLTVV.

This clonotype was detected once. CDR3 sequence (DNA): TGTGCCTGGAGTGTACGGGCAGGGGGTTTATCAGATACGCAGTATTTT. Translating gives CAWSVRAGGLSDTQYF. The V gene is TRBV30, the J gene TRBJ2-3, with 7 bases lining up with TRBD1. The junction had 10 bases not matched to a gene; V was cut back by 0 bases and J by 4 bases. The CDR3 runs to 16 residues. Germline lookup yields CDR1 GTSNPN and CDR2 SVGIG (reference sequence).

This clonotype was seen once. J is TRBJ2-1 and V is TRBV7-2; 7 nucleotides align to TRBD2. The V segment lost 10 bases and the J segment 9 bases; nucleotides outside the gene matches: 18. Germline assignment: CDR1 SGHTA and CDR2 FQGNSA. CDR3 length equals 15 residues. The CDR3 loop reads CATNGRLGVSGEQFF. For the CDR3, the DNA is TGTGCCACCAACGGGAGGCTAGGGGTTAGTGGTGAGCAGTTCTTC. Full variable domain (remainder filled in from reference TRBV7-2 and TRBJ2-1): GAGVSQSPSNKVTEKGKDVELRCDPISGHTALYWYRQSLGQGLEFLIYFQGNSAPDKSGLPSDRFSAERTGGSVSTLTIQRTQQEDSAVYLCATNGRLGVSGEQFFGPGTRLTVL.

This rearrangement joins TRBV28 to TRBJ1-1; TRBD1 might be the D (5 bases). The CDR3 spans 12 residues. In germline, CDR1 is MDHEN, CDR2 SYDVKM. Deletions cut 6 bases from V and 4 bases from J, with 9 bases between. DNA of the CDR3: TGTGCCAGCAGATTCGGGGGCACTGAAGCTTTCTTT. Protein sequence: CASRFGGTEAFF. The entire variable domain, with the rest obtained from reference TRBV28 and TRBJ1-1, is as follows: DVKVTQSSRYLVKRTGEKVFLECVQDMDHENMFWYRQDPGLGLRLIYFSYDVKMKEKGDIPEGYSVSREKKERFSLILESASTNQTSMYLCASRFGGTEAFFGQGTRLTVV.

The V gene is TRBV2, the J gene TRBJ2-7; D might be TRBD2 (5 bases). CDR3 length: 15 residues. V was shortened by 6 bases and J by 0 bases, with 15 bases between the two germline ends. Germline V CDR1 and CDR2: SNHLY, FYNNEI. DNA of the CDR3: TGTGCCAGCAGCGCGATCGAGGGCTCCTCCTACGAGCAGTACTTC. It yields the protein CASSAIEGSSYEQYF.

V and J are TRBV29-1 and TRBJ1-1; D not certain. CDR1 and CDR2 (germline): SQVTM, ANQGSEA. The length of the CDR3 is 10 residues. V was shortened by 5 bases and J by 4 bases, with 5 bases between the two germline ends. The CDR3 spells CSVLGTEAFF. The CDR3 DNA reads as TGCAGCGTTTTGGGCACTGAAGCTTTCTTT.

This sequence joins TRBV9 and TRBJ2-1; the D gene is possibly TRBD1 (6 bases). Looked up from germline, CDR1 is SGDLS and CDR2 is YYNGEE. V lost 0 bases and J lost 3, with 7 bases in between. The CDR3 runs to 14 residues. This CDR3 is CASSVEQGYNEQFF. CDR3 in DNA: TGTGCCAGCAGCGTAGAACAGGGCTACAATGAGCAGTTCTTC.

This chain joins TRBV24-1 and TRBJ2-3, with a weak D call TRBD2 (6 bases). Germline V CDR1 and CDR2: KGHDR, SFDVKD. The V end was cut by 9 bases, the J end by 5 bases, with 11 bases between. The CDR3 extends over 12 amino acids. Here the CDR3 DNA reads TGTGCCACCGGCGGGATCGGAGATACGCAGTATTTT. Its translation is CATGGIGDTQYF.

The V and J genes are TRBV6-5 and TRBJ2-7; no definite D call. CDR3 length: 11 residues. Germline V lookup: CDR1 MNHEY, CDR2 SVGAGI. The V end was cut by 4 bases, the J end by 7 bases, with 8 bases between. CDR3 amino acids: CASSFQWEQYF. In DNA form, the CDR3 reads TGTGCCAGCAGTTTCCAGTGGGAGCAGTACTTC.

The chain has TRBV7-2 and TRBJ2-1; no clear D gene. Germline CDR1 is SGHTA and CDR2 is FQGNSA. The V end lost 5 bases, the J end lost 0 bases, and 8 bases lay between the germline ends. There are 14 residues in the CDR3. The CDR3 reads CASSIRSSYNEQFF. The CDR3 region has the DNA TGTGCCAGCAGCATCAGAAGCTCCTACAATGAGCAGTTCTTC.

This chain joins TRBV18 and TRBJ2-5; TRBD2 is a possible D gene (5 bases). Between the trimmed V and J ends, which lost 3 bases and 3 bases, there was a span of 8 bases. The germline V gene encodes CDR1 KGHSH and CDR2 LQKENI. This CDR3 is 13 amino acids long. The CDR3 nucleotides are TGTGCCAGCTCACCGAACGGGGAAGAGACCCAGTACTTC. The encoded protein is CASSPNGEETQYF. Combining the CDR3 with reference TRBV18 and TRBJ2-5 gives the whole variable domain NAGVMQNPRHLVRRRGQEARLRCSPMKGHSHVYWYRQLPEEGLKFMVYLQKENIIDESGMPKERFSAEFPKEGPSILRIQQVVRGDSAAYFCASSPNGEETQYFGPGTRLLVL.

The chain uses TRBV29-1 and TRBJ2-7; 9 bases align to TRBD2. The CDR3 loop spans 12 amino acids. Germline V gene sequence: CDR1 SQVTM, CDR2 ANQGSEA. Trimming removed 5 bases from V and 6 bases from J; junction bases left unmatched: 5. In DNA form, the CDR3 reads TGCAGCGTTCCGGGACTAGCAGGCGAGCAGTACTTC. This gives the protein CSVPGLAGEQYF.

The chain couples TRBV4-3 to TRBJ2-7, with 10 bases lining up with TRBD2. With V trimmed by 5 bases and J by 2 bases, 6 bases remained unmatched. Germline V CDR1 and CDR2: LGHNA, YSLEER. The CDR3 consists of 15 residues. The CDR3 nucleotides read TGCGCCAGCAGCAGGGCTAGCGGGAGTACCTACGAGCAGTACTTC. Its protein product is CASSRASGSTYEQYF.

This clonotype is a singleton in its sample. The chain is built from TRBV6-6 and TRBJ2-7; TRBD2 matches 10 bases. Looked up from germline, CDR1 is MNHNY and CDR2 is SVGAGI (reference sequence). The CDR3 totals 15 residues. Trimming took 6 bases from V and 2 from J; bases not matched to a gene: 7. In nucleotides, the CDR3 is TGTGCCAGCAGCTCGGGACTAGCGATTCCCTACGAGCAGTACTTC. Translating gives CASSSGLAIPYEQYF.

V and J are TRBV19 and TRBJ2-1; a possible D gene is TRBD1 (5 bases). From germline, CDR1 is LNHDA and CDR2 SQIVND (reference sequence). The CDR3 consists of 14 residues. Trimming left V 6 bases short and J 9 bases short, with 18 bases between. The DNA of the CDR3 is TGTGCCAGTAGAACCACTGCAGGGCTGGGTGAGCAGTTCTTC. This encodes CASRTTAGLGEQFF.

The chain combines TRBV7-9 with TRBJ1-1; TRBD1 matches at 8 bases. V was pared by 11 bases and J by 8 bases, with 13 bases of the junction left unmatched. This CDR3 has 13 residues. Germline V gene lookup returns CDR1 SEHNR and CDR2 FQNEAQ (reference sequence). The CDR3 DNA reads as TGTGCCGCACCGGGACAGGTGCCCCTCGAAGCTTTCTTT. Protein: CAAPGQVPLEAFF.

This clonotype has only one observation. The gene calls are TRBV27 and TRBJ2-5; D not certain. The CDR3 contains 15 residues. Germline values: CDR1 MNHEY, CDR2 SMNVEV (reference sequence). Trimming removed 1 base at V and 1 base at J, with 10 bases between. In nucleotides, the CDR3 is TGTGCCAGCAGTTTATGGTCCAATTCCCAAGAGACCCAGTACTTC. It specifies CASSLWSNSQETQYF.

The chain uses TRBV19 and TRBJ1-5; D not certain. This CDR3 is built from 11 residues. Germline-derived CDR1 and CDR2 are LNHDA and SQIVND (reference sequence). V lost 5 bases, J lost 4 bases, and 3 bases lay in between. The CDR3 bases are TGTGCCAGTAGTTCGAATCAGCCCCAGCATTTT. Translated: CASSSNQPQHF. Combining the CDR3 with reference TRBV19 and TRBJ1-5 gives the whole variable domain DGGITQSPKYLFRKEGQNVTLSCEQNLNHDAMYWYRQDPGQGLRLIYYSQIVNDFQKGDIAEGYSVSREKKESFPLTVTSAQKNPTAFYLCASSSNQPQHFGDGTRLSIL.

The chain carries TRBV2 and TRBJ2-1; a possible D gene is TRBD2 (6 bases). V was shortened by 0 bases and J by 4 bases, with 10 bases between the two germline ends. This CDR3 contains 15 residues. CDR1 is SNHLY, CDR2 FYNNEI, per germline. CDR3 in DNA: TGTGCCAGCAGTGAAGCCTGGCGGGAATACAATGAGCAGTTCTTC. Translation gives CASSEAWREYNEQFF.

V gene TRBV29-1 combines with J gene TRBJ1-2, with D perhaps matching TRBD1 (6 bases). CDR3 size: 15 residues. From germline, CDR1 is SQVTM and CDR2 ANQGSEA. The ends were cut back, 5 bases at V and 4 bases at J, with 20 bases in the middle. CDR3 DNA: TGCAGCGTTCTCGACACCGGGGGCGGAAGCTATGGCTACACCTTC. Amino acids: CSVLDTGGGSYGYTF.

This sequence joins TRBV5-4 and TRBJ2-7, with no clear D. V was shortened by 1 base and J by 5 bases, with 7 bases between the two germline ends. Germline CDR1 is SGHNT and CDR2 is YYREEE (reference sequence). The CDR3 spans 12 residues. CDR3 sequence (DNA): TGTGCCAGCAGCTTGCGACTTCACGAGCAGTACTTC. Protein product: CASSLRLHEQYF.

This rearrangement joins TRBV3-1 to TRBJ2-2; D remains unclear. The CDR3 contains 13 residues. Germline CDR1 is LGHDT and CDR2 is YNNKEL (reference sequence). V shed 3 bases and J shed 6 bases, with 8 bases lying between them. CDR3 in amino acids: CASSHPVSGELFF. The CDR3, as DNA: TGTGCCAGCAGCCACCCCGTTTCCGGGGAGCTGTTTTTT.

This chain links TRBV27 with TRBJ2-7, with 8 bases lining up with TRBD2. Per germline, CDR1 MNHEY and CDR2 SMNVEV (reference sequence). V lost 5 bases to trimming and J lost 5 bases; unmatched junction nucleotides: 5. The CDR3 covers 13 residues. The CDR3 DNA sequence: TGTGCCAGCAGTCCGACTAGCGAGGACGAGCAGTACTTC. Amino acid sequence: CASSPTSEDEQYF.

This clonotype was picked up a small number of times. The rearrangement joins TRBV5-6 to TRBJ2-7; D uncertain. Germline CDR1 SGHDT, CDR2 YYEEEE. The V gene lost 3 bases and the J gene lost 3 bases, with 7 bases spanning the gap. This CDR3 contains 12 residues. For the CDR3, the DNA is TGTGCCAGCAGCTACCAGGACTACGAGCAGTACTTC. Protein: CASSYQDYEQYF.

CDR3 nucleotides: TGTGCCAGCAGCTTTGGGCAGCCCGCCTACGAGCAGTACTTC. Protein: CASSFGQPAYEQYF. The chain couples TRBV28 to TRBJ2-7; D gene unclear. CDR1 and CDR2 from the germline V gene are MDHEN and SYDVKM. CDR3 length: 14 amino acids. V shed 6 bases and J shed 2 bases, with 14 bases lying between them.

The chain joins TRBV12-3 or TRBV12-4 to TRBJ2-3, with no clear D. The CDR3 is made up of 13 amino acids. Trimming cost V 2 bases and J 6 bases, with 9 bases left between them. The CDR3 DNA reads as TGTGCCAGCAGTTTAAGAGCTCCGGATACGCAGTATTTT. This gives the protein CASSLRAPDTQYF.

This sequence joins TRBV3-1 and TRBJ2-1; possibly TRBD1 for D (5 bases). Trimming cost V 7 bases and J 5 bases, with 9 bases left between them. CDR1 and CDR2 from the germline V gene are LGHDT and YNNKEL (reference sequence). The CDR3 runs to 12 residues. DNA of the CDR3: TGTGCCAGCACCCTAGGGGACAATGAGCAGTTCTTC. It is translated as CASTLGDNEQFF.